This T cell receptor (beta chain) was profiled in a study of blood T cells in healthy people across ages. No fewer than 7 million PBMCs went into each sample. The use of a sample-barcoded 5' primer and a J-beta primer mix characterized a second PCR of roughly 6 to 11 cycles. TCRdb ran MiXCR on the 5' RACE reads and lists one entry per CDR3 protein. The repertoire consists of hundreds of thousands of distinct CDR3 sequences, with roughly two fifths occurring once and the leading ten covering about 32%. Germline V gives CDR1 LGHNA, CDR2 YSLEER. V trimming: 4 bases; J trimming: 3 bases; junction bases outside the gene matches: 5. This CDR3 contains 16 residues.

The sequencing input was blood. The V and J genes are TRBV4-3 and TRBJ1-4; 10 nucleotides align to TRBD1. This sequence originates from a man at least 80 years old in good health. The CDR3 bases are TGCGCCAGCAGCCCCCGACAGGGGGCCCCTAATGAAAAACTGTTTTTT. Protein sequence: CASSPRQGAPNEKLFF.